The 2 T cell receptor beta chains below all came from one sample that was sequenced in a study of blood T cell repertoires in COVID-19. Clones were read by immunoSEQ multiplex PCR, and TCRdb kept only the in-frame ones, dropping some. The repertoire includes some 160,000 clones, around four fifths of them detected once, and 6.5% to 9% sits in the top ten. The specimen was peripheral blood. The receptors stem from a woman older than 75 with COVID-19, enrolled during active disease.

The chain carries TRBV27 and TRBJ1-5, with D unresolved. V lost 5 bases and J 11 bases, leaving 16 bases between the germline ends. The CDR3 runs 13 residues. Looked up from germline, CDR1 is MNHEY and CDR2 is SMNVEV (reference sequence). CDR3 in DNA: TGTGCCAGCAGTACCCGGGAGCAAACAACCCAGCATTTT. It is translated as CASSTREQTTQHF.

The rearrangement joins TRBV6-1 to TRBJ2-2, with a possible D match to TRBD2 (5 bases). The germline V gene encodes CDR1 MNHNS and CDR2 SASEGT. Trimming removed 2 bases at V and 5 bases at J, with 12 bases between. CDR3 length: 15 residues. CDR3 region: CASSERASRTGELFF. In nucleotides, the CDR3 is TGTGCCAGCAGTGAAAGGGCTAGCCGGACCGGGGAGCTGTTTTTT.